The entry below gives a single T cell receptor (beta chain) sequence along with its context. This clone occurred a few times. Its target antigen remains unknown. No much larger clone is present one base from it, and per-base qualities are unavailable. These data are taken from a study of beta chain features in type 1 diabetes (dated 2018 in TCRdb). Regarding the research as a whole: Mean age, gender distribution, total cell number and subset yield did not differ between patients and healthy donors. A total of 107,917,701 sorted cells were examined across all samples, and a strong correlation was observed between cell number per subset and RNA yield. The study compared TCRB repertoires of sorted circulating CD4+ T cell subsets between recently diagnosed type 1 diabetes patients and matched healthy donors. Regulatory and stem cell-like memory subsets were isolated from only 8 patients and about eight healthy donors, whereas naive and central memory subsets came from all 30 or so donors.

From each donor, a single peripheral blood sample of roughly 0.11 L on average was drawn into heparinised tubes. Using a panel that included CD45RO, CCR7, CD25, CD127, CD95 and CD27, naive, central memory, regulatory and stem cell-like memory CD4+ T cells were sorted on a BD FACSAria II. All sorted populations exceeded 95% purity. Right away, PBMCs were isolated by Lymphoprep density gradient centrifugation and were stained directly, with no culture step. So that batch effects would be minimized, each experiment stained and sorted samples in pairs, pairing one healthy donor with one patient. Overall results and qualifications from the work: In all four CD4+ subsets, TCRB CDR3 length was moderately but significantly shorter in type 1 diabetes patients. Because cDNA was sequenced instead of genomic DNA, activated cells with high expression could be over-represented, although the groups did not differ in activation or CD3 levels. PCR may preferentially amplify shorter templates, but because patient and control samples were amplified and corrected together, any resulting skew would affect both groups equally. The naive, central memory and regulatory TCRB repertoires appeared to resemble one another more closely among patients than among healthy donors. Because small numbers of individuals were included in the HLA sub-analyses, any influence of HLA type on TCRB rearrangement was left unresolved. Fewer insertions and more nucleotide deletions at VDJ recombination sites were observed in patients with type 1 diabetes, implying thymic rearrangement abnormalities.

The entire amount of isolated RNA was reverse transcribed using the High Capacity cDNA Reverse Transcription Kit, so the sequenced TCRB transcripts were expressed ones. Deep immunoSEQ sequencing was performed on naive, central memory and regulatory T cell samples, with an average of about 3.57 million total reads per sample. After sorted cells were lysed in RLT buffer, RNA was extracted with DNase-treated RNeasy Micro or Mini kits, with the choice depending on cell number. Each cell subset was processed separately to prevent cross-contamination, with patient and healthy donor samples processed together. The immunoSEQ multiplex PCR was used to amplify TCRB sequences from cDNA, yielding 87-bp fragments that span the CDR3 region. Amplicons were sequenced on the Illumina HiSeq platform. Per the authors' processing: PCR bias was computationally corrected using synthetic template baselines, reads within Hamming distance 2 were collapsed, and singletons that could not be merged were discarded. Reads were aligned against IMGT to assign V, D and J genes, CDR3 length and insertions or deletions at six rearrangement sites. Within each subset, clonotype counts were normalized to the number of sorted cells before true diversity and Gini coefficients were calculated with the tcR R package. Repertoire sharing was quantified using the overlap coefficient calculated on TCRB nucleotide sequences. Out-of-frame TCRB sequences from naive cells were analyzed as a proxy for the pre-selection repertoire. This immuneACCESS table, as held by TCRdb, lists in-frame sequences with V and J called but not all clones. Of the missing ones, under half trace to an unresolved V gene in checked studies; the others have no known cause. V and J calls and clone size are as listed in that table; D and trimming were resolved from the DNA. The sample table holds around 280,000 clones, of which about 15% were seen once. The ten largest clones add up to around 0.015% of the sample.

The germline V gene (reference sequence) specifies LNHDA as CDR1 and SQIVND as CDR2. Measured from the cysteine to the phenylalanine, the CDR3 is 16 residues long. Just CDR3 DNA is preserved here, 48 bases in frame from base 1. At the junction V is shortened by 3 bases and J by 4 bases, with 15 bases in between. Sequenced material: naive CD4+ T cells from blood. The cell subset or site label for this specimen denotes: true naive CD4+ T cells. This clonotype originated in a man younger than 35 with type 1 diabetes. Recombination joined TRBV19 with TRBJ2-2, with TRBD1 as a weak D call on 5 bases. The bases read TGTGCCAGTAGTATTTTGGCAGGGTCCTTCACCGGGGAGCTGTTTTTT. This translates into CASSILAGSFTGELFF.